This entry concerns a single T cell receptor beta chain. This clone appeared a few times. No antigen is known for it. Base qualities are not recorded, but no much larger clone differs from it by a single base. The entire isolated RNA was reverse transcribed using the High Capacity cDNA Reverse Transcription Kit, and thus expressed TCRB transcripts were sequenced. Deep immunoSEQ sequencing was applied to naive, central memory and regulatory T cell samples, giving an average of about 3.6 million total reads per sample. After sorted cells were lysed in RLT buffer, RNA was extracted with DNase-treated RNeasy Micro or Mini kits, with the choice depending on cell number. Each cell subset was processed on its own to prevent cross-contamination, while patient and healthy donor samples were processed together. Using the immunoSEQ multiplex PCR, TCRB sequences were amplified from cDNA into 87-bp fragments spanning the CDR3 region. Sequencing of the amplicons was done on the Illumina HiSeq platform. Turning to the authors' computational methods: Synthetic template baselines were used to correct PCR bias computationally, reads within Hamming distance 2 were collapsed, and singletons that could not be merged were discarded. Reads were aligned to IMGT to assign V, D and J genes, CDR3 length, and insertions or deletions at six rearrangement sites. Within each subset, clonotype counts were normalized to the number of sorted cells before true diversity and Gini coefficients were calculated with the tcR R package. The overlap coefficient, calculated on TCRB nucleotide sequences, was used to measure repertoire sharing. Out-of-frame TCRB sequences from naive cells were analyzed as a proxy for the pre-selection repertoire. Not all clones reach the TCRdb copy of this immuneACCESS table, which keeps in-frame sequences only. Checked studies attribute under half of the gap to unresolved V genes and leave the rest unexplained. That table gives V, J and clone size, and the DNA gave D and trimming. Present in this sample are under 250,000 clones, roughly an eighth of which were seen just once. The top ten hold more than 0.02% of the sample.

Including the terminal cysteine and phenylalanine, the CDR3 comprises 15 residues. The read is trimmed to its CDR3 DNA, 45 bases read in frame from base 1. The junction carries 8 bases between V and J, which are trimmed by 0 bases and 1 base respectively. Taken from the germline V gene (reference sequence), the CDR1 and CDR2 loops are SGHNT and YYREEE. The data originate from a study of beta chain features in type 1 diabetes (dated by TCRdb to 2016 to 2019). With respect to the entire study: No differences in mean age, gender distribution, total cell number or subset yield were found between patients and healthy donors. A total of roughly 100 million sorted cells were examined across all samples, and the number of cells per subset was strongly correlated with RNA yield. In the study, recently diagnosed type 1 diabetes patients and matched healthy donors were compared on the TCRB repertoires of their sorted circulating CD4+ T cell subsets. Naive and central memory subsets were obtained from all 30 or so donors, but regulatory and stem cell-like memory subsets were isolated from only 8 patients and roughly 8 healthy donors.

Paper-wide results and their limitations: Naive, central memory and regulatory TCRB repertoires appeared to be more similar among patients than among healthy donors. In all four CD4+ subsets, TCRB CDR3 length was moderately but significantly shorter in type 1 diabetes patients. Fewer insertions and more nucleotide deletions at VDJ recombination sites were observed in patients with type 1 diabetes, implying thymic rearrangement abnormalities. PCR may preferentially amplify shorter templates, but because patient and control samples were amplified and corrected together, any resulting skew would affect both groups equally. Sequencing cDNA rather than genomic DNA could over-represent highly expressing activated cells, although activation and CD3 levels did not differ between groups. Only small numbers of individuals were included in the HLA sub-analyses, which left unresolved whether HLA type had any influence on TCRB rearrangement.

A single peripheral blood draw of about 116 mL on average was collected from each donor into heparinised tubes. A BD FACSAria II was used to sort naive, central memory, regulatory and stem cell-like memory CD4+ T cells with a panel that included CD45RO, CCR7, CD25, CD127, CD95 and CD27. Purity was above 95% for every sorted population. PBMCs were separated immediately by Lymphoprep density gradient centrifugation and were stained directly, without being cultured. Samples were stained and sorted in pairs, with one healthy donor and one patient per experiment, so that batch effects were minimized. The chain employs TRBV5-4 and TRBJ2-4; the D gene is possibly TRBD1, with 5 bases matching. Material: naive CD4+ T cells from blood. This specimen's cell subset or site label, per the study, means: true naive CD4+ T cells. This clonotype was sampled from a woman in her thirties or forties in good health. The CDR3 region has the sequence CASSLAKGAKNIQYF. The bases read TGTGCCAGCAGCTTGGCCAAGGGGGCCAAAAACATTCAGTACTTC.